This is a list of T cell receptor beta chains from one sample in a study of OX40 agonist ivuxolimab in advanced cancers. TCRdb's copy holds only in-frame clones and misses some; the assay was immunoSEQ multiplex PCR. The sample consists of about 80,000 clones, 85% to 90% of them appearing once. Sequenced here: CD4+ or CD8+ T cells sorted from blood, sampled in a trial of the OX40 agonist ivuxolimab. These TCRs come from an adult with an advanced solid tumor such as melanoma, head and neck, liver or kidney cancer. Each CDR3 is given with its conserved first and last residue. Each record gives: V gene, D gene, clone size, J gene, CDR3 DNA, CDR3 protein. A D gene is named only where the DNA matches it firmly. Clone sizes are given selectively: once, few, many, or a class where the clone is expanded.

>TRBV5-1|.|.|TRBJ2-6
TGCGCCAGCAGCTCGGGAGACTATGCCCGATCTGGGGCCAACGTCCTGACTTTC
CASSSGDYARSGANVLTF
>TRBV4-2|.|.|TRBJ1-5
TGTGCCAGCAGCTCGGTCCCAGGGCAGCCCCAGCATTTT
CASSSVPGQPQHF
>TRBV28|.|.|TRBJ2-1
TGTGCCAGCAGTACCGGGGGGCGTTCCTACAATGAGCAGTTCTTC
CASSTGGRSYNEQFF
>TRBV9|.|.|TRBJ1-3
TGTGCCAGCAGCCCCCGTGGCTTCTCTGGAAACACCATATATTTT
CASSPRGFSGNTIYF
>TRBV5-1|TRBD2|.|TRBJ2-2
TGCGCCAGCGAAGAGGTAGCGGGAGGCACCGGGGAGCTGTTTTTT
CASEEVAGGTGELFF
>TRBV7-9|.|.|TRBJ2-3
TGTGCCAGCAGCTTAGAAGGGTATGGCACAGATACGCAGTATTTT
CASSLEGYGTDTQYF
>TRBV9|.|.|TRBJ2-3
TGTGCCAGCAGCCCAGCCCCCGACTCTATGGTGACGCAGTATTTT
CASSPAPDSMVTQYF
>TRBV6-5|.|.|TRBJ2-2
TGTGCCAGCAAGGCTTTCCGACTAAACACCGGGGAGCTGTTTTTT
CASKAFRLNTGELFF
>TRBV5-4|TRBD2|once|TRBJ2-5
TGTGCCAGCAGCACTTCGACTAGCGAGCAAGAGACCCAGTACTTC
CASSTSTSEQETQYF
>TRBV9|.|.|TRBJ2-2
TGTGCCAGCAGCCCCATGAGGTACACCGGGGAGCTGTTTTTT
CASSPMRYTGELFF
>TRBV7-2|TRBD1|.|TRBJ1-2
TGTGCCAGCAGCACCAAAGGGGGCAGCCCCTATGGCTACACCTTC
CASSTKGGSPYGYTF
>TRBV6-5|TRBD1|.|TRBJ1-2
TGTGCCAGCAGCGACAGGGGGGCGGATGGCTACACCTTC
CASSDRGADGYTF
>TRBV30|TRBD1|.|TRBJ2-7
TGTGCCTGGAGCGTGTCCCCGGGACAGGGAAAGTACTTC
CAWSVSPGQGKYF
>TRBV11-2|.|.|TRBJ2-3
TGTGCCAGCAGCTTTTTTCACGGGCCCAATGACGATACGCAGTATTTT
CASSFFHGPNDDTQYF
>TRBV19|TRBD2|few|TRBJ2-2
TGTGCCAGTACCCTTGGGAGGGCCGGGGAGCTGTTTTTT
CASTLGRAGELFF
>TRBV9|TRBD1|.|TRBJ2-3
TGTGCCAGCAACAGGGGGGCTAGCACAGATACGCAGTATTTT
CASNRGASTDTQYF
>TRBV19|TRBD1|.|TRBJ1-5
TGTGCCAGTAGTGTTGTAGGGGGCGGCCAGCCCCAGCATTTT
CASSVVGGGQPQHF
>TRBV7-3|TRBD1|.|TRBJ1-1
TGTGCCAGCAGCTTTAACAGGGGAGAAGAAGCTTTCTTT
CASSFNRGEEAFF
>TRBV6-1|.|.|TRBJ2-1
TGTGCCAGCAGGGAGGGGAGGACACCGAATGAGCAGTTCTTC
CASREGRTPNEQFF
>TRBV27|.|.|TRBJ2-5
TGTGCCAGCAACCGTGGGGGGGGCGAGACCCAGTACTTC
CASNRGGGETQYF
>TRBV5-4|.|.|TRBJ2-7
TGTGCCAGCAGCCCGAGGGCCCAGGACGAGCAGTACTTC
CASSPRAQDEQYF
>TRBV7-2|.|.|TRBJ2-7
TGTGCCAGCAGCTCCCTCCATAACGAGCAGTACTTC
CASSSLHNEQYF
>TRBV5-4|TRBD2|.|TRBJ2-1
TGTGCCAGCAGCCTTAGCGGGGGGAGAGGTGAGCAGTTCTTC
CASSLSGGRGEQFF
>TRBV7-9|.|.|TRBJ2-1
TGTGCCAGCAGCTCATATTCGGGAGTTGAGCAGTTCTTC
CASSSYSGVEQFF
>TRBV7-9|.|.|TRBJ2-1
TGTGCCAGCAGCTTCCCGGGCGGAGAGCAGTTCTTC
CASSFPGGEQFF
>TRBV29-1|.|.|TRBJ1-2
TGCAGCGTTCCCTCACTTGGGTATGGCTACACCTTC
CSVPSLGYGYTF
>TRBV10-2|.|.|TRBJ2-7
TGCGCCAGCTCGCCCGGTTCCTACGAGCAGTACTTC
CASSPGSYEQYF
>TRBV5-5|TRBD1|.|TRBJ2-5
TGTGCCAGCAGATTCCCAGGGGGACGGACCCAAGAGACCCAGTACTTC
CASRFPGGRTQETQYF
>TRBV6-1|TRBD1|once|TRBJ2-3
TGTGCCAGCAGTGATTGGGACAGGGGACATCCAGATACGCAGTATTTT
CASSDWDRGHPDTQYF
>TRBV7-8|TRBD1|.|TRBJ1-1
TGTGCCAGCAGCCACTTACAGGGGGCTAATTTTGGGGCTTTCTTT
CASSHLQGANFGAFF
>TRBV30|.|few|TRBJ1-1
TGTGCCTGGAGTTGGGGGAACACTGAAGCTTTCTTT
CAWSWGNTEAFF
>TRBV10-3|TRBD2|.|TRBJ2-1
TGTGCCATCAGTGAGCCCGAGCGGGGTTCCTACAATGAGCAGTTCTTC
CAISEPERGSYNEQFF
>TRBV10-3|TRBD2|.|TRBJ2-2
TGTGCCATCAGATGGGAAACCGGGACTAGTGATGGCGGGGAGCTGTTTTTT
CAIRWETGTSDGGELFF
>TRBV11-3|TRBD1|once|TRBJ2-7
TGTGCCAGCAGCTTAGATACCCCGGACAGGGGGCACTACGAGCAGTACTTC
CASSLDTPDRGHYEQYF
>TRBV27|.|once|TRBJ2-5
TGTGCCAGCAGTTTATACGGCCAAGAGACCCAGTACTTC
CASSLYGQETQYF
>TRBV6-5|.|once|TRBJ2-7
TGTGCCAGCAGTTACCAAGCAGTTGGATTGAACGAGCAGTACTTC
CASSYQAVGLNEQYF
>TRBV5-1|.|.|TRBJ1-3
TGCGCCAGCAGCATGTCAAGTTCGGCTGGAAACACCATATATTTT
CASSMSSSAGNTIYF
>TRBV5-4|.|.|TRBJ2-7
TGTGCCAGCCGGGGGGCCGCCTACGAGCAGTACTTC
CASRGAAYEQYF
>TRBV6-5|.|.|TRBJ2-2
TGTGCCAGCAGTTACGTGGTAGCGAGCACCGGGGAGCTGTTTTTT
CASSYVVASTGELFF
>TRBV5-1|TRBD2|.|TRBJ2-7
TGCGCCAGCAAGGGGACTATTAACTCCTACGAGCAGTACTTC
CASKGTINSYEQYF
>TRBV7-9|TRBD1|.|TRBJ1-4
TGTGCCAGCAGCGAGGGACAGGGAAATGAAAAACTGTTTTTT
CASSEGQGNEKLFF
>TRBV27|.|.|TRBJ1-2
TGTGCCAGCAGTCCGGGCAGGGGCCTCATTACCTATGGCTACACCTTC
CASSPGRGLITYGYTF
>TRBV19|.|once|TRBJ2-2
TGTGCCAGTAGTATAGTCACAGACCTAAACACCGGGGAGCTGTTTTTT
CASSIVTDLNTGELFF
>TRBV6-5|.|.|TRBJ2-4
TGTGCCAGCGGCAAACGAAACAACTGGGACGACTCTTGGTACTTC
CASGKRNNWDDSWYF
>TRBV28|TRBD1|once|TRBJ2-1
TGTGCCAGCAGTTTAGGGCGGGTCCCAGGGGGCAGCCCCTACAATGAGCAGTTCTTC
CASSLGRVPGGSPYNEQFF
>TRBV27|TRBD1|.|TRBJ2-3
TGTGCCAGCAGCAACCGACAGGGTAGCACAGATACGCAGTATTTT
CASSNRQGSTDTQYF
>TRBV11-2|TRBD1|once|TRBJ2-7
TGTGCCAGTAACGCCCCGGGACAGGGGGCGAGGGAGCAGTACTTC
CASNAPGQGAREQYF
>TRBV19|.|.|TRBJ2-3
TGTGCCAGTAGTGGACGGGTGGCAGATACGCAGTATTTT
CASSGRVADTQYF
>TRBV9|TRBD1|.|TRBJ1-3
TGTGCCAGCAGCTCCACCAGACAGGGGGCCTCTGGAAACACCATATATTTT
CASSSTRQGASGNTIYF